Below, 23 T cell receptor beta chains from the same sample are listed, as sequenced in a study of blood T cell repertoires in COVID-19. Libraries were prepared by immunoSEQ multiplex PCR; TCRdb keeps only in-frame clonotypes and omits some of them. The sample carries 120,000 to 150,000 clones, over 70% recorded once. The sample comprised peripheral blood. Receptor source: a man in his 60s with active or convalescent COVID-19.

The gene calls are TRBV3-1 (or the pseudogene TRBV3-2) and TRBJ2-3; 10 nucleotides match TRBD2. Germline V CDR1 and CDR2: LGHDT, YNNKEL (reference sequence). The CDR3 has 14 amino acids. The V and J ends lost 1 base and 5 bases, in that order; junction bases with no gene match: 0. The DNA for the CDR3 is TGTGCCAGCAGCCAAGGACTAGCGGGAGATACGCAGTATTTT. Protein product: CASSQGLAGDTQYF.

This clone showed up just a few times. The genes are TRBV7-8 and TRBJ1-6; D not resolved. There are 12 residues in the CDR3. The germline CDR1 and CDR2 sequences are SGHVS and FQNEAQ. Trimming left V 0 bases short and J 14 bases short, with 8 bases between. The CDR3 spells CASSLAGRALHF. The CDR3 nucleotides are TGTGCCAGCAGCTTAGCTGGGAGGGCCCTCCACTTT.

The rearrangement uses TRBV7-3 and TRBJ2-1; no definite D call. The CDR3 has 14 residues. V shed 5 bases and J shed 8 bases, with 16 bases lying between them. Germline V CDR1 and CDR2: SGHTA, FQGTGA. CDR3 sequence: CASSGDASTHEQFF. DNA for the CDR3: TGTGCCAGCAGCGGAGATGCCTCGACCCATGAGCAGTTCTTC.

CDR3 protein: CASSSRPPGNTGELFF. The CDR3 DNA follows: TGTGCCAGCAGTTCCCGACCCCCGGGAAACACCGGGGAGCTGTTTTTT. V usage is TRBV27 and J usage is TRBJ2-2; TRBD2 might be the D (5 bases). The CDR3 sequence is 16 residues long. CDR1 is MNHEY, CDR2 SMNVEV, per germline (reference sequence). V lost 4 bases, J lost 2 bases, and 14 bases lay in between.

Worth noting for this clone: Other nucleotide sequences from this sample produce the same CDR3. The rearrangement links TRBV29-1 to TRBJ2-7, with 8 bases identical to TRBD1. J gave up 2 bases and V 4 bases, and 1 base lay outside the gene matches. CDR1 and CDR2 from the germline V gene are SQVTM and ANQGSEA. This CDR3 comprises 12 residues. The CDR3 nucleotides read TGCAGCGTTGGACAGGGGACCTACGAGCAGTACTTC. This sequence encodes CSVGQGTYEQYF.

V and J are TRBV6-5 and TRBJ1-3; D unclear. The CDR3 sequence is 12 residues long. V lost 11 bases and J lost 4, with 12 bases in between. The germline V gene encodes CDR1 MNHEY and CDR2 SVGAGI. Here the CDR3 DNA reads TGTGCCGCCACATCCCCAGGAAACACCATATATTTT. Its protein product is CAATSPGNTIYF.

The table lists this clone with a few counts. The rearrangement joins TRBV7-9 to TRBJ2-7; D is perhaps TRBD1 (6 bases). Germline loops: CDR1 SEHNR, CDR2 FQNEAQ (reference sequence). V lost 5 bases and J lost 2, with 10 bases in between. The CDR3 is 13 amino acids. CDR3 coding DNA: TGTGCCAGCAGCCGGGACACAACCTACGAGCAGTACTTC. Amino acids: CASSRDTTYEQYF.

The J gene is TRBJ2-7, the V gene TRBV6-1; D gene ambiguous. Trimming left V 0 bases short and J 9 bases short, with 9 bases between. CDR1 is MNHNS and CDR2 is SASEGT in the germline V gene. The CDR3 contains 12 residues. CDR3 coding DNA: TGTGCCAGCAGTGAAGCGCCACGGAGGCAGTACTTC. Translated: CASSEAPRRQYF.

The chain joins TRBV7-2 to TRBJ2-4; maybe TRBD1 (5 bases). V shed 5 bases and J shed 0 bases, with 23 bases lying between them. Germline values: CDR1 SGHTA, CDR2 FQGNSA. The length of the CDR3 is 19 residues. The CDR3 coding sequence is TGTGCCAGCAGCCTACTAATCTCGGACACACCATTAGCCAAAAACATTCAGTACTTC. This encodes CASSLLISDTPLAKNIQYF.

CDR3: CASSQATFTDGYTF. CDR3 DNA sequence: TGTGCCAGCAGTCAAGCAACTTTCACCGATGGCTACACCTTC. The V and J genes are TRBV28 and TRBJ1-2, with D hard to call. CDR3 size: 14 residues. Trimming cost V 5 bases and J 6 bases, with 16 bases left between them. Germline CDR1 is MDHEN and CDR2 is SYDVKM.

This sequence joins TRBV28 and TRBJ2-7; 9 positions match TRBD2. The CDR3 covers 17 residues. From germline, CDR1 is MDHEN and CDR2 SYDVKM. The J segment lost 4 bases and the V segment lost 6 bases, leaving 16 bases of the junction unmatched. The CDR3 DNA follows: TGTGCCAGCAGCCGCCCCTTTAGCGGGAGTGGGGCTTACGAGCAGTACTTC. Protein sequence: CASSRPFSGSGAYEQYF.

V usage is TRBV19 and J usage is TRBJ1-5, with 7 nucleotides matching TRBD1. This CDR3 has 17 residues. CDR1 and CDR2 from the germline V gene are LNHDA and SQIVND (reference sequence). The trim removed 5 bases at V and 3 bases at J, leaving 13 bases unmatched. The CDR3 DNA sequence: TGTGCCAGTAGTCCACCTCGTTCAGGGGGTGACAATCAGCCCCAGCATTTT. Its translation is CASSPPRSGGDNQPQHF.

There are a few counts of this clone. The chain recombines TRBV7-2 with TRBJ2-7; 8 bases match TRBD1. From germline, CDR1 is SGHTA and CDR2 FQGNSA. The CDR3 consists of 14 residues. Germline trimming cut 5 bases from V and 4 bases from J; bases unmatched to any gene: 7. CDR3 nucleotides: TGTGCCAGCAGCCCCGACAGGGGTCCGTACGAGCAGTACTTC. Its protein product is CASSPDRGPYEQYF.

The chain is built from TRBV4-2 and TRBJ1-2, with 8 bases that match TRBD1. J was trimmed by 2 bases and V by 4 bases; bases with no gene match: 3. The CDR3 spans 14 residues. The germline gives CDR1 LGHNA, CDR2 YNFKEQ. The CDR3 DNA sequence: TGTGCCAGCAGCCCGGGACAGGACAACTATGGCTACACCTTC. This translates into CASSPGQDNYGYTF.

This rearrangement joins TRBV6-5 to TRBJ1-2, with TRBD1 matching over 9 bases. Looked up from germline, CDR1 is MNHEY and CDR2 is SVGAGI. The V gene end was trimmed by 0 bases and the J gene end by 3 bases; junction bases not matched to a gene: 5. The CDR3 is 16 amino acids. Here the CDR3 DNA reads TGTGCCAGCAGTTACTCCGGGGACAGGGTATACTATGGCTACACCTTC. It codes for CASSYSGDRVYYGYTF.

The V and J genes are TRBV5-1 and TRBJ2-1, with TRBD2 identical over 7 bases. Germline assignment: CDR1 SGHRS and CDR2 YFSETQ. With V trimmed by 4 bases and J by 4 bases, 11 bases remained unmatched. The CDR3 is 16 amino acids. This CDR3 is CASSARGETGYNEQFF. The CDR3 DNA reads TGCGCCAGCAGCGCCCGGGGGGAGACGGGGTACAATGAGCAGTTCTTC.

The chain is built from TRBV21-1 and TRBJ2-5; TRBD1 reflects the table's D call only, with no check against the DNA. TRBV21-1 constitutes a pseudogene. CDR3 length: 16 residues. CDR3 in DNA: TGTGCCAGCAGCAAAAGGAGGACAGGGAGTTGGAAGACCCAGTACTTC. Residues: CASSKRRTGSWKTQYF.

V and J are TRBV30 and TRBJ2-2; 9 bases line up with TRBD2. Germline V gene data show CDR1 as GTSNPN and CDR2 as SVGIG (reference sequence). The CDR3 runs to 15 residues. V was pared by 0 bases and J by 4 bases, with 3 bases of the junction left unmatched. Here the CDR3 DNA reads TGTGCCTGGAGTGTACGCGGGAGGGCCACCGGGGAGCTGTTTTTT. Residues: CAWSVRGRATGELFF.

This rearrangement joins TRBV24-1 to TRBJ2-2, with 12 nucleotides matching TRBD2. Germline CDR1 and CDR2: KGHDR and SFDVKD. Trimming cost V 5 bases and J 4 bases; bases outside gene matches: 7. The CDR3 has 17 residues. CDR3 sequence reads: CATSGGLAGFGTGELFF. The DNA of the CDR3 is TGTGCCACCAGTGGAGGACTAGCGGGATTCGGCACCGGGGAGCTGTTTTTT.

This chain links TRBV4-2 with TRBJ2-7; a possible D gene is TRBD2 (7 bases). Per germline, CDR1 LGHNA and CDR2 YNFKEQ. V lost 4 bases, J lost 5 bases, and 18 bases lay in between. The CDR3 runs to 15 residues. The CDR3 spells CASSPAGGQKDEQYF. The CDR3 DNA reads TGTGCCAGCAGCCCTGCCGGGGGGCAGAAAGACGAGCAGTACTTC.

This chain uses TRBV2 with TRBJ1-6; 7 bases are a match to TRBD1. CDR1 SNHLY and CDR2 FYNNEI come from the germline V gene. This CDR3 comprises 13 residues. Trimming took 3 bases from V and 11 from J; bases not matched to a gene: 4. The CDR3 spells CASSDRGIPPLHF. The CDR3 DNA follows: TGTGCCAGCAGTGACAGGGGGATACCACCCCTCCACTTT.

The rearrangement joins TRBV18 to TRBJ2-1, with 10 bases matching TRBD2. V lost 4 bases and J lost 8; bases outside the gene matches: 11. Germline values: CDR1 KGHSH, CDR2 LQKENI. This CDR3 has 16 amino acids. CDR3 in amino acids: CASSRPGLASLDEQFF. The DNA for the CDR3 is TGTGCCAGCTCACGACCGGGACTAGCGTCGCTCGATGAGCAGTTCTTC.

The V call is TRBV7-2, the J call TRBJ2-5, with TRBD1 identical over 12 bases. CDR3 length: 16 amino acids. Germline CDR1 and CDR2: SGHTA and FQGNSA. V lost 2 bases to trimming and J lost 5 bases; unmatched junction nucleotides: 6. The CDR3 DNA is TGTGCCAGCAGCTTATCGGGACAGGGGGCGCGGGAGACCCAGTACTTC. It specifies CASSLSGQGARETQYF.